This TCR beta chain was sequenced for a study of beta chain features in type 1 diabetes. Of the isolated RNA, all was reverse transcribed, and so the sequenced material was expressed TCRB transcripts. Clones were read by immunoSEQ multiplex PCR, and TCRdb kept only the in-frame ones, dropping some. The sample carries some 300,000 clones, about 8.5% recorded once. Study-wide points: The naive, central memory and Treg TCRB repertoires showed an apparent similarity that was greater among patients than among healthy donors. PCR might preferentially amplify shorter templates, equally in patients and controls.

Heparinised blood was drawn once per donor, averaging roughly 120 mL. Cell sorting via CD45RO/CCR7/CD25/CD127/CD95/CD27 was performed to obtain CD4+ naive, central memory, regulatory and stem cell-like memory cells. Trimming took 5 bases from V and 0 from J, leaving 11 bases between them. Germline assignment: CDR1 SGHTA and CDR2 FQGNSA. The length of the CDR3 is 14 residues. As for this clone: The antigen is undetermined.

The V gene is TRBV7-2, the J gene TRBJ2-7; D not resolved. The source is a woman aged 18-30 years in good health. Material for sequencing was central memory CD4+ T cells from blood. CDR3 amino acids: CASSETSSSYEQYV. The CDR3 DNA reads TGTGCCAGCAGCGAGACAAGTAGCTCCTACGAGCAGTACGTC.